This T cell receptor (beta chain) was observed in a study of blood T cell repertoires in COVID-19. Participants were aged roughly 18 to 90 years, lived in around 22 US areas, and enrolled virtually. In Cohort 3, a recovered donor had either two negative PCRs, clearance, or symptom resolution. Trimming pared 3 bases from V and 8 bases from J, leaving 13 bases between. This CDR3 spans 13 amino acids. The repertoire was sequenced with immunoSEQ multiplex PCR; TCRdb's copy has only in-frame clones and lacks some. In the table there are about 330,000 clones, about 89% of which are singletons. Sequenced: PBMCs or T cells enriched from blood (not recorded which). This receptor was taken from a woman aged 25 to 45 who had recovered from COVID-19. The chain carries TRBV12-3 or TRBV12-4 and TRBJ1-1, with a weak D call TRBD1 (6 bases). Written as DNA, the CDR3 is TGTGCCAGCAGTTTGTATACACAGGGAGAAGCTTTCTTT. Its protein is CASSLYTQGEAFF.